This T cell receptor (beta chain) was recorded in a study of T cells after yellow fever vaccination. TCRdb reprocessed the 5' RACE reads via MiXCR and lists one record per CDR3 protein. The data hold 110,000 to 150,000 distinct CDR3 sequences, with roughly 6.7% observed a single time. The CDR3 has 13 amino acids. Germline V gene data show CDR1 as SGHTA and CDR2 as FQGNSA. Trimming cost V 3 bases and J 9 bases, with 14 bases left between them. At least ten counts were recorded for this clonotype. The V call is TRBV7-2, the J call TRBJ2-5; D is tentatively TRBD1 or TRBD2 (5 bases each). This clonotype originated in a man aged 25-45 years who received the YFV17D yellow fever vaccine. Specimen: CD4+ T cells sorted from PBMCs, collected 10 days after the yellow fever booster vaccination. CDR3 sequence: CASSFERDDAQYF. CDR3 DNA: TGTGCCAGCAGCTTCGAACGGGACGACGCCCAGTACTTC.